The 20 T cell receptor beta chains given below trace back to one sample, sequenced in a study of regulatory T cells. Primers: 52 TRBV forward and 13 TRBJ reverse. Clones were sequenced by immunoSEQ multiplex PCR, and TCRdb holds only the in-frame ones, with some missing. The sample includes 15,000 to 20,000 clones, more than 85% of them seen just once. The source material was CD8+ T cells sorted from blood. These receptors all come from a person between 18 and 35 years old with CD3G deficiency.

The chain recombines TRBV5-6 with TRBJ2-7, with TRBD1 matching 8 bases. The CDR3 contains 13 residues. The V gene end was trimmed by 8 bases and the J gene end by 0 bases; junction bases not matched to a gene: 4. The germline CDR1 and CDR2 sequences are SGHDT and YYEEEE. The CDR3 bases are TGTGCCAGTACCCAGGGGGCCTCCTACGAGCAGTACTTC. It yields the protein CASTQGASYEQYF.

For the CDR3, the DNA is TGCGCCAGCAGCCTAATGCGGGACGGCTACAGTGGGACTAATGAAAAACTGTTTTTT. Protein sequence: CASSLMRDGYSGTNEKLFF. V usage is TRBV4-1 and J usage is TRBJ1-4, with a possible D match to TRBD1 (5 bases). The germline gives CDR1 MGHRA, CDR2 YSYEKL. The ends were cut back, 4 bases at V and 2 bases at J, with 23 bases in the middle. The CDR3 is made up of 19 amino acids.

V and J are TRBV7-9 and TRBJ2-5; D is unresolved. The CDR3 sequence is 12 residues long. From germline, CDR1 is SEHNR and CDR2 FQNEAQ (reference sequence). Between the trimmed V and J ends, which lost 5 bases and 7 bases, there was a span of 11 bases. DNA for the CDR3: TGTGCCAGCAGCCCCCCCGACCGGACCCAGTACTTC. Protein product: CASSPPDRTQYF.

CDR3 in amino acids: CASSLGGRSYNEQFF. The CDR3 DNA reads as TGTGCCAGCAGTTTGGGCGGGAGGTCCTACAATGAGCAGTTCTTC. This chain links TRBV28 with TRBJ2-1; 8 bases are a match to TRBD2. CDR3 length: 15 residues. Germline CDR1 is MDHEN and CDR2 is SYDVKM. Trimming at V came to 3 bases and at J to 1 base, leaving 2 bases not matched to a gene.

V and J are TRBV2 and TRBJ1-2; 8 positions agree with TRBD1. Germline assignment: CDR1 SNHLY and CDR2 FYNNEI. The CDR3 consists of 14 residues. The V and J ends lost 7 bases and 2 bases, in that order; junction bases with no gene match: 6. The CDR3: CASTGQGRNYGYTF. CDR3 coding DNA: TGTGCCAGCACCGGACAGGGCCGGAACTATGGCTACACCTTC.

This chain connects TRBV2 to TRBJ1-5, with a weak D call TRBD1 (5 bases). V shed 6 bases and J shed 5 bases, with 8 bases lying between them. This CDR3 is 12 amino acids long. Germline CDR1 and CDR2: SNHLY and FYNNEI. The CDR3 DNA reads TGTGCCAGCAGCGGAGGGGATCAGCCCCAGCATTTT. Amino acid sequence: CASSGGDQPQHF.

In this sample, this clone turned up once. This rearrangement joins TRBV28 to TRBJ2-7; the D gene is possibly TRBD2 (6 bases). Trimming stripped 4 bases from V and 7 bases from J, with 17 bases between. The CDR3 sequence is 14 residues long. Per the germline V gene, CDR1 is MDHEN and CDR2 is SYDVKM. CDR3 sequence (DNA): TGTGCCAGCAGTTCCGGACTAAGGTTACAGGAGCAGTACTTC. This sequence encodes CASSSGLRLQEQYF.

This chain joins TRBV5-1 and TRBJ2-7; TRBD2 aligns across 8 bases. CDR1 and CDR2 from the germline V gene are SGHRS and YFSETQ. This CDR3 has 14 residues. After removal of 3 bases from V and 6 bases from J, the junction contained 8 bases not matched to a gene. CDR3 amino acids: CASSYSGGIREQYF. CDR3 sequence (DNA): TGCGCCAGCAGCTATTCGGGGGGGATACGCGAGCAGTACTTC.

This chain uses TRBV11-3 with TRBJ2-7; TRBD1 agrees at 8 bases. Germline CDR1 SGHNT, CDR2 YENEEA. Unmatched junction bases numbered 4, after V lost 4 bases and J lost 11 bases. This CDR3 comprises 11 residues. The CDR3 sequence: CASSSGQVEYF. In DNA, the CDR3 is TGTGCCAGCAGCTCGGGACAGGTGGAGTACTTC.

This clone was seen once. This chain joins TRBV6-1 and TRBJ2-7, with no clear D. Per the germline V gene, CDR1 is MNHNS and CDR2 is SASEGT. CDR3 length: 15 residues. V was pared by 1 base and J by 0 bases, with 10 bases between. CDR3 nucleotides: TGTGCCAGCAGTGAAGAGGTTTCTGGCTCCTACGAGCAGTACTTC. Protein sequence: CASSEEVSGSYEQYF.

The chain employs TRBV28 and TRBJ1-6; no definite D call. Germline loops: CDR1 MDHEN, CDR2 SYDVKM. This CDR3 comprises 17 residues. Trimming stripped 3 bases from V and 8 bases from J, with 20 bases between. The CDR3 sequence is CASSFPLDGEGYSPLHF. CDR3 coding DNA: TGTGCCAGCAGTTTCCCCTTGGACGGAGAGGGCTATTCACCCCTCCACTTT. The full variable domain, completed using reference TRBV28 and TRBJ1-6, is DVKVTQSSRYLVKRTGEKVFLECVQDMDHENMFWYRQDPGLGLRLIYFSYDVKMKEKGDIPEGYSVSREKKERFSLILESASTNQTSMYLCASSFPLDGEGYSPLHFGNGTRLTVT.

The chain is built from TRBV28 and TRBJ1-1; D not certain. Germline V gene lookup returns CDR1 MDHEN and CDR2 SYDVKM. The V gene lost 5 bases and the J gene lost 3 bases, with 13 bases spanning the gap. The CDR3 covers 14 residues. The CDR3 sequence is CASSRGDGDTEAFF. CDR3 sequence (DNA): TGTGCCAGCAGTCGGGGAGATGGGGACACTGAAGCTTTCTTT.

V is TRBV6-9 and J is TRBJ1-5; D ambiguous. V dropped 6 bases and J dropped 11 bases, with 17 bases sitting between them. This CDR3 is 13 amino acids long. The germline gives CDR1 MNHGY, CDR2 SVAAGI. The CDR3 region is CASSVSDGAAQHF. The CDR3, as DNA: TGTGCCAGCAGCGTGTCTGACGGTGCAGCCCAGCATTTT.

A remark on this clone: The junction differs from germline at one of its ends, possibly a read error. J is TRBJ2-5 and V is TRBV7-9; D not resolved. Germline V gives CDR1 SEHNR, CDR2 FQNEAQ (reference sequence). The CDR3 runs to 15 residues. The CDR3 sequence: CAGSFFDNYQETQYF. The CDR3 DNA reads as TGTGCCGGCAGCTTTTTTGACAACTACCAAGAGACCCAGTACTTC.

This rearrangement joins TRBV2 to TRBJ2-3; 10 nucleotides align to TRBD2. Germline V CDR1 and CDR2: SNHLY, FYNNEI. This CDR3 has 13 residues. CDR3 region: CALAGENENTQYF. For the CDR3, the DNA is TGTGCTCTAGCGGGGGAAAATGAGAATACGCAGTATTTT.

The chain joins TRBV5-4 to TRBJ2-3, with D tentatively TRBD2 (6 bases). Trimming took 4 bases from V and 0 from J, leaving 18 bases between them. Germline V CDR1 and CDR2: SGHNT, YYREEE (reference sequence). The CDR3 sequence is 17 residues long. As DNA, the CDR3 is TGTGCCAGCAGCACGAATCTGGGGGGAACTAGCACAGATACGCAGTATTTT. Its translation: CASSTNLGGTSTDTQYF.

The CDR3 region is CASSPSQGGYEQYF. The CDR3 DNA follows: TGTGCCAGCAGTCCCTCCCAGGGTGGATACGAGCAGTACTTC. The chain employs TRBV28 and TRBJ2-7; a weak D match, TRBD1 (5 bases). CDR1 and CDR2 from the germline V gene are MDHEN and SYDVKM. The V and J ends lost 5 bases and 4 bases respectively, with 15 bases between them. The CDR3 has 14 residues.

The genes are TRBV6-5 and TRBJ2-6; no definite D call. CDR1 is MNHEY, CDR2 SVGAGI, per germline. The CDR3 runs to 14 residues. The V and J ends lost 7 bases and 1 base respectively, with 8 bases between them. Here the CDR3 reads CASTQFSGANVLTF. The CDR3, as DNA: TGTGCCAGCACCCAGTTTTCTGGGGCCAACGTCCTGACTTTC.

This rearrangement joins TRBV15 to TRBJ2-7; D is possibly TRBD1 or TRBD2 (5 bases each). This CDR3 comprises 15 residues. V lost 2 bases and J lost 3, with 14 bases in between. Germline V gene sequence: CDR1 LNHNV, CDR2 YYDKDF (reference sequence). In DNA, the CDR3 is TGTGCCACCAGCAGATCCCCGGGACGGATCTACGAGCAGTACTTC. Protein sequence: CATSRSPGRIYEQYF.

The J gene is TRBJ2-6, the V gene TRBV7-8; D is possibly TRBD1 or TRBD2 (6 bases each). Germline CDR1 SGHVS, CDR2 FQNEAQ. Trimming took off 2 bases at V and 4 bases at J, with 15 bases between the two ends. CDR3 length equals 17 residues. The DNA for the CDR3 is TGTGCCAGCAGCTTAAACCCGGGGGCGAGGGGGGCCAACGTCCTGACTTTC. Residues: CASSLNPGARGANVLTF.